The clone carrying this T cell receptor (beta chain) occurred a few times. Germline-derived CDR1 and CDR2 are SGHRS and YFSETQ. Trimming removed 0 bases from V and 8 bases from J, with 11 bases in between. The CDR3 extends over 13 amino acids. This sample is drawn from a study of blood T cells in healthy people across ages. Primed by a sample-barcoded 5' primer and a J-beta primer mix, a second PCR proceeded for 7 to 11 cycles. Each CDR3 protein gets one entry after TCRdb re-called the 5' RACE reads with MiXCR. The profile shows around 1,000,000 distinct CDR3 sequences, under 30% of them singletons. These sequences were also reported in another study, on T cells of mothers and their children. That work contributes: In each mother, TCR beta CDR3 reads exceeded 10 million; in each child, they numbered around 3 million. Overlap ran slightly, non-significantly higher for related than unrelated mother-child pairs. At a sensitivity of about 100 clones per million clonotypes, no persistent microchimeric T cell clones appeared.

This chain joins TRBV5-1 and TRBJ1-2; D ambiguous. This TCR came from a girl aged 2-10 years in good health. Sequences were obtained from blood. The CDR3 is CASSLAEGGGYTF. CDR3 nucleotides: TGCGCCAGCAGCTTGGCCGAGGGAGGAGGCTACACCTTC.